Following are 15 T cell receptor beta chains from one sample sequenced in a study of shared clonotypes between healthy human individuals. TCRdb keeps only in-frame clones here, not all; method: immunoSEQ multiplex PCR. The sample has 980,000 or so clones, approximately 80% seen once. Sample: memory CD4+ T cells sorted from blood. Regarding subset: CD45RA-negative fraction. The receptors come from a young man in good health.

The chain links TRBV2 to TRBJ2-2; perhaps TRBD1 as D (5 bases). Trimming cost V 4 bases and J 4 bases, with 13 bases left between them. Germline CDR1 SNHLY, CDR2 FYNNEI. The CDR3 sequence is 15 residues long. CDR3 nucleotide sequence: TGTGCCAGCAGTGTTACTGGCAGGGCCACCGGGGAGCTGTTTTTT. It translates to CASSVTGRATGELFF.

There are many counts of this clone. The chain employs TRBV5-1 and TRBJ1-2; D is undetermined. CDR3 size: 15 residues. Deletions cut 0 bases from V and 0 bases from J, with 9 bases between. CDR1 and CDR2 from the germline V gene are SGHRS and YFSETQ. CDR3 DNA: TGCGCCAGCAGCTTGGGAGGTAAAGCTAACTATGGCTACACCTTC. Its protein is CASSLGGKANYGYTF.

The chain employs TRBV5-6 and TRBJ1-1; D is possibly TRBD1 (6 bases). V was clipped by 3 bases and J by 1 base, with 22 bases between them. Germline V gene lookup returns CDR1 SGHDT and CDR2 YYEEEE. The CDR3 runs 18 residues. CDR3 sequence reads: CASSSRGRGGGRNTEAFF. The CDR3 DNA reads TGTGCCAGCAGCTCTCGAGGTAGGGGAGGGGGTAGGAACACTGAAGCTTTCTTT.

The chain recombines TRBV6-1 with TRBJ2-7, with TRBD2 matching 7 bases. Germline lookup yields CDR1 MNHNS and CDR2 SASEGT. The CDR3 runs 13 residues. J was trimmed by 3 bases and V by 10 bases; bases with no gene match: 9. CDR3 nucleotide sequence: TGTGCCACCCAGCGGGGAGTGGGCTACGAGCAGTACTTC. Amino acids: CATQRGVGYEQYF.

The chain couples TRBV6-1 to TRBJ2-3; 12 bases agree with TRBD2. The CDR3 consists of 14 residues. The J segment lost 7 bases and the V segment lost 6 bases, leaving 5 bases of the junction unmatched. Germline V gene lookup returns CDR1 MNHNS and CDR2 SASEGT. CDR3 loop: CASRPTSGRNTQYF. The CDR3 DNA follows: TGTGCCAGCAGGCCTACTAGCGGGAGGAATACGCAGTATTTT.

The chain carries TRBV7-8 and TRBJ1-1; D call uncertain. Looked up from germline, CDR1 is SGHVS and CDR2 is FQNEAQ. Trimming removed 1 base at V and 1 base at J, with 7 bases between. The CDR3 is 14 residues long. CDR3: CASSLEMANTEAFF. CDR3 coding DNA: TGTGCCAGCAGCTTAGAGATGGCGAACACTGAAGCTTTCTTT.

The rearrangement uses TRBV11-2 and TRBJ2-1, with D possibly being TRBD1 (6 bases). The CDR3 is 13 residues long. From germline, CDR1 is SGHAT and CDR2 FQNNGV. Trimming pared 5 bases from V and 12 bases from J, leaving 17 bases between. The CDR3 bases are TGTGCCAGCAGCGAGCCCGGACAGTCGACGCAGTTCTTC. This codes for CASSEPGQSTQFF. The full variable domain, in which reference TRBV11-2 and TRBJ2-1 provide the parts outside the CDR3, is EAGVAQSPRYKIIEKRQSVAFWCNPISGHATLYWYQQILGQGPKLLIQFQNNGVVDDSQLPKDRFSAERLKGVDSTLKIQPAKLEDSAVYLCASSEPGQSTQFFGPGTRLTVL.

The rearrangement links TRBV5-7 to TRBJ1-4; D perhaps matches TRBD1 (5 bases). TRBV5-7 is noted as an ORF with a role that remains uncertain. The CDR3 runs to 15 residues. Trimming took 0 bases from V and 2 from J, leaving 8 bases between them. This CDR3 is CASSLVGGTNEKLFF. For the CDR3, the DNA is TGTGCCAGCAGCTTGGTGGGGGGGACTAATGAAAAACTGTTTTTT.

The genes are TRBV30 and TRBJ2-7; 10 positions match TRBD1. Trimming cost V 0 bases and J 7 bases; bases outside gene matches: 6. Germline V gives CDR1 GTSNPN, CDR2 SVGIG (reference sequence). The CDR3 spans 14 residues. As DNA, the CDR3 is TGTGCCTGGAGTGTACAGGGACAGGGGCGGGAGCAGTACTTC. Its protein product is CAWSVQGQGREQYF.

The J gene is TRBJ1-1, the V gene TRBV6-1; D is possibly TRBD1 (5 bases). The germline CDR1 and CDR2 sequences are MNHNS and SASEGT. The CDR3 is 14 amino acids. Deletions cut 6 bases from V and 3 bases from J, with 14 bases between. In nucleotides, the CDR3 is TGTGCCAGCAGCCTGAGAGGGGAAGACACTGAAGCTTTCTTT. It translates to CASSLRGEDTEAFF.

Many counts were recorded for this clone. The V call is TRBV27, the J call TRBJ2-2, with 10 bases aligning to TRBD1. CDR3 length: 14 residues. Germline V gene lookup returns CDR1 MNHEY and CDR2 SMNVEV (reference sequence). J lost 2 bases, V lost 9 bases, and 3 bases had no gene match. The CDR3 DNA follows: TGTGCCAGTAGACAGGGGGCCAACACCGGGGAGCTGTTTTTT. As protein: CASRQGANTGELFF.

CDR3 in DNA: TGTGCCATCAGTGGGAACACGAACACCGGGGAGCTGTTTTTT. Translated, it gives CAISGNTNTGELFF. The chain recombines TRBV10-3 with TRBJ2-2, with D hard to call. CDR3 length: 14 amino acids. Trimming pared 4 bases from V and 0 bases from J, leaving 6 bases between. In germline, CDR1 is ENHRY, CDR2 SYGVKD.

The chain recombines TRBV6-6 with TRBJ1-4; D is undetermined. There are 13 residues in the CDR3. CDR1 MNHNY and CDR2 SVGAGI come from the germline V gene (reference sequence). V was clipped by 5 bases and J by 10 bases, with 14 bases between them. CDR3 DNA: TGTGCCAGCAGTCGCCCGGAGGCGGGAAAACTGTTTTTT. This encodes CASSRPEAGKLFF.

The genes are TRBV6-1 and TRBJ2-7, with D perhaps TRBD1 (5 bases). V was pared by 7 bases and J by 2 bases, with 15 bases between. The CDR3 has 14 residues. Germline values: CDR1 MNHNS, CDR2 SASEGT. The CDR3 spells CASTWGLGPYEQYF. In DNA, the CDR3 is TGTGCCAGCACCTGGGGCCTCGGGCCCTACGAGCAGTACTTC.

The chain joins TRBV5-6 to TRBJ2-7, with a tentative D call TRBD1 (5 bases). Trimming took 2 bases from V and 0 from J, leaving 15 bases between them. Looked up from germline, CDR1 is SGHDT and CDR2 is YYEEEE. The length of the CDR3 is 16 residues. CDR3 sequence: CASSFFQGSGSYEQYF. In DNA form, the CDR3 reads TGTGCCAGCAGCTTTTTCCAGGGCAGTGGCTCCTACGAGCAGTACTTC.